The 17 T cell receptor beta chains presented below share a single source sample, sequenced in a study of beta chain features in type 1 diabetes. The antigens of these receptors remain unknown. Whole-study results and caveats: Shortening that was moderate but significant affected the TCRB CDR3s of Type 1 diabetes patients in all four CD4+ subsets.

The authors reverse transcribed all of the isolated RNA, so sequencing captured expressed TCRB transcripts. Sequencing was performed with immunoSEQ multiplex PCR; in TCRdb, only in-frame clones are kept and a portion is missing. The sample holds approximately 250,000 clones, 20% to 25% seen once. Sequenced: naive CD4+ T cells from blood. The receptor set was obtained from a woman in her thirties with type 1 diabetes.

This clone has a single count. The V gene is TRBV7-3, the J gene TRBJ2-2, with 9 nucleotides matching TRBD1. CDR3 size: 14 residues. Germline V gene lookup returns CDR1 SGHTA and CDR2 FQGTGA. V was clipped by 1 base and J by 8 bases; unmatched bases: 2. The CDR3 DNA sequence: TGTGCCAGCAGCTTAAACAGGGGGCCGGGGGAGCTGTTTTTT. Its protein is CASSLNRGPGELFF. The full variable domain, in which reference TRBV7-3 and TRBJ2-2 provide the parts outside the CDR3, is GAGVSQTPSNKVTEKGKYVELRCDPISGHTALYWYRQSLGQGPEFLIYFQGTGAADDSGLPNDRFFAVRPEGSVSTLKIQRTERGDSAVYLCASSLNRGPGELFFGEGSRLTVL.

V usage is TRBV7-9 and J usage is TRBJ1-1; D is uncertain. V gave up 5 bases and J gave up 7 bases, with 5 bases separating them. This CDR3 spans 10 amino acids. Germline-derived CDR1 and CDR2 are SEHNR and FQNEAQ (reference sequence). The CDR3 DNA reads as TGTGCCAGCAGCACCAGTGAAGCTTTCTTT. Residues: CASSTSEAFF.

This clone has only a few counts. CDR3 loop: CASSAGSGQDTQYF. CDR3 in DNA: TGCGCCAGCAGCGCGGGATCGGGTCAAGATACGCAGTATTTT. The J gene is TRBJ2-3, the V gene TRBV5-1; possible D gene TRBD2, 6 bases. Germline-derived CDR1 and CDR2 are SGHRS and YFSETQ. The CDR3 extends over 14 amino acids. V was clipped by 4 bases and J by 5 bases, with 14 bases between them.

The chain joins TRBV5-4 to TRBJ2-7; 9 bases are shared with TRBD2. The CDR3 has 15 residues. Trimming cost V 3 bases and J 4 bases; bases outside gene matches: 8. From germline, CDR1 is SGHNT and CDR2 YYREEE (reference sequence). The CDR3 region has the DNA TGTGCCAGCAGCTCCCGCGCGGGAGGGTTGTACGAGCAGTACTTC. Protein: CASSSRAGGLYEQYF. Using reference TRBV5-4 and TRBJ2-7 for the parts outside the CDR3, the full variable domain is ETGVTQSPTHLIKTRGQQVTLRCSSQSGHNTVSWYQQALGQGPQFIFQYYREEENGRGNFPPRFSGLQFPNYSSELNVNALELDDSALYLCASSSRAGGLYEQYFGPGTRLTVT.

The CDR3 DNA reads as TGTGCCAGCATTAACGGGAGGCCCAATGAGCAGTTCTTC. It encodes CASINGRPNEQFF. The genes are TRBV28 and TRBJ2-1; 7 positions match TRBD2. The CDR3 runs to 13 residues. CDR1 and CDR2 (germline): MDHEN, SYDVKM. The J segment lost 6 bases and the V segment lost 7 bases, leaving 6 bases of the junction unmatched.

This clone appeared a few times. The gene calls are TRBV2 and TRBJ2-1; D might be TRBD2 (5 bases). The CDR3 spans 13 residues. The V and J ends lost 6 bases and 8 bases respectively, with 14 bases between them. Germline V gene sequence: CDR1 SNHLY, CDR2 FYNNEI. As DNA, the CDR3 is TGTGCCAGCAGACGGACGGGGTTGGATGAGCAGTTCTTC. Its protein product is CASRRTGLDEQFF.

The genes are TRBV9 and TRBJ2-1; TRBD2 might be the D (5 bases). The CDR3 has 14 residues. Germline values: CDR1 SGDLS, CDR2 YYNGEE. V shed 4 bases and J shed 6 bases, with 14 bases lying between them. CDR3 in amino acids: CASSLEEAFNEQFF. CDR3 coding DNA: TGTGCCAGCAGCCTTGAGGAGGCCTTCAATGAGCAGTTCTTC.

The DNA for the CDR3 is TGTGCCAGCAGCTCAGGACTAGCGGCTTCTGATGAGCAGTTCTTC. This translates into CASSSGLAASDEQFF. The chain joins TRBV7-3 to TRBJ2-1; TRBD2 matches 10 bases. There are 15 residues in the CDR3. CDR1 and CDR2 (germline): SGHTA, FQGTGA. Trimming at V came to 4 bases and at J to 8 bases, leaving 8 bases not matched to a gene.

This rearrangement joins TRBV30 to TRBJ2-1; TRBD2 might be the D (6 bases). CDR1 is GTSNPN and CDR2 is SVGIG in the germline V gene (reference sequence). The CDR3 contains 14 residues. V was pared by 3 bases and J by 8 bases, with 17 bases between. CDR3 protein: CAWRTITPGDEQFF. The CDR3 DNA follows: TGTGCCTGGAGGACCATAACTCCGGGGGATGAGCAGTTCTTC.

This clone came up a few times. V is TRBV30 and J is TRBJ1-4; tentative D call: TRBD1 (6 bases). The V and J ends lost 0 bases and 3 bases respectively, with 8 bases between them. The germline CDR1 and CDR2 sequences are GTSNPN and SVGIG (reference sequence). The CDR3 contains 14 residues. The CDR3, as DNA: TGTGCCTGGAGTGTACCAGGGGCTAATGAAAAACTGTTTTTT. It translates to CAWSVPGANEKLFF. Full variable domain (outside the CDR3, taken from reference TRBV30 and TRBJ1-4): SQTIHQWPATLVQPVGSPLSLECTVEGTSNPNLYWYRQAAGRGLQLLFYSVGIGQISSEVPQNLSASRPQDRQFILSSKKLLLSDSGFYLCAWSVPGANEKLFFGSGTQLSVL.

This chain links TRBV27 with TRBJ2-7, with TRBD1 matching over 9 bases. The V gene's germline CDR1 is MNHEY and CDR2 SMNVEV (reference sequence). CDR3 size: 13 residues. V shed 5 bases and J 5 bases; nucleotides not matched to a gene: 4. As DNA, the CDR3 is TGTGCCAGCAGTCACAGGGGGCAAGACGAGCAGTACTTC. Encoded protein: CASSHRGQDEQYF.

The rearrangement joins TRBV30 to TRBJ2-5; 11 positions agree with TRBD2. The J segment lost 3 bases and the V segment lost 1 base, leaving 4 bases of the junction unmatched. CDR1 and CDR2 (germline): GTSNPN, SVGIG (reference sequence). This CDR3 is 15 amino acids long. CDR3: CAWSARLAGKETQYF. CDR3 DNA sequence: TGTGCCTGGAGTGCTCGACTAGCGGGGAAAGAGACCCAGTACTTC.

The chain links TRBV5-1 to TRBJ2-2; maybe TRBD1 (6 bases). V lost 4 bases and J lost 1, with 11 bases in between. CDR3 length equals 15 residues. Germline V gene lookup returns CDR1 SGHRS and CDR2 YFSETQ. The CDR3 sequence: CASSNQTGNTGELFF. The CDR3 DNA follows: TGCGCCAGCAGCAATCAGACAGGGAACACCGGGGAGCTGTTTTTT.

Regarding this clone: Different DNA sequences within this sample yield the same CDR3. The genes are TRBV4-1 and TRBJ2-3; TRBD2 matches 9 bases. Germline trimming cut 2 bases from V and 0 bases from J; bases unmatched to any gene: 3. Germline CDR1 MGHRA, CDR2 YSYEKL. The CDR3 sequence is 16 residues long. CDR3 amino acids: CASSQPTSGSTDTQYF. For the CDR3, the DNA is TGCGCCAGCAGCCAACCCACTAGCGGGAGCACAGATACGCAGTATTTT.

In DNA form, the CDR3 reads TGTGCCAGCAGCCCCCGGACAGGGCCATCGAACACTGAAGCTTTCTTT. Protein product: CASSPRTGPSNTEAFF. The chain has TRBV5-4 and TRBJ1-1, with 8 bases matching TRBD1. In germline, CDR1 is SGHNT, CDR2 YYREEE (reference sequence). The CDR3 length is 16 residues. V was pared by 4 bases and J by 1 base, with 9 bases of the junction left unmatched.

The chain joins TRBV2 to TRBJ2-7, with D tentatively TRBD2 (5 bases). Germline assignment: CDR1 SNHLY and CDR2 FYNNEI. V was trimmed by 6 bases and J by 6 bases, leaving 18 bases between them. This CDR3 comprises 14 residues. CDR3 region: CASSGERAIAEQYF. The CDR3 region has the DNA TGTGCCAGCAGCGGAGAGAGGGCAATTGCCGAGCAGTACTTC.

This clone was detected a few times. Other DNA sequences in this sample translate to the same CDR3. V usage is TRBV5-1 and J usage is TRBJ2-3, with TRBD1 matching over 8 bases. Trimming took 4 bases from V and 6 from J; bases not matched to a gene: 1. The germline V gene has CDR1 SGHRS and CDR2 YFSETQ. CDR3 length equals 12 residues. The CDR3: CASSRQGDTQYF. In nucleotides, the CDR3 is TGCGCCAGCAGCCGACAGGGGGATACGCAGTATTTT.